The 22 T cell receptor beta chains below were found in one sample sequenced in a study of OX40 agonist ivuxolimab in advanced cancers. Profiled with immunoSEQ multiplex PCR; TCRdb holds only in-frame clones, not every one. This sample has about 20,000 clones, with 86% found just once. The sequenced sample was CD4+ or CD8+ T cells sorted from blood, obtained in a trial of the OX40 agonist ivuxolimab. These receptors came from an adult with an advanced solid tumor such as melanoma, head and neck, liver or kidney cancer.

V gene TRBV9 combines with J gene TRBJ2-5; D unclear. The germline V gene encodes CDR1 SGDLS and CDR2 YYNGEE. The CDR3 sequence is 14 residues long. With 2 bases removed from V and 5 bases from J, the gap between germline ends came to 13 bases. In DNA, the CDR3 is TGTGCCAGCAGCGTTGCGGCCGTCAGGGAGACCCAGTACTTC. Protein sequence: CASSVAAVRETQYF.

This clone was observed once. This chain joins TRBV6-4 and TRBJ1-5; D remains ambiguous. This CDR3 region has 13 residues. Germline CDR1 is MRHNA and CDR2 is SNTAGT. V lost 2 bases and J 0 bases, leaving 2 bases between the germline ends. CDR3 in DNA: TGTGCCAGCAGTGACAATAGCAATCAGCCCCAGCATTTT. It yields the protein CASSDNSNQPQHF.

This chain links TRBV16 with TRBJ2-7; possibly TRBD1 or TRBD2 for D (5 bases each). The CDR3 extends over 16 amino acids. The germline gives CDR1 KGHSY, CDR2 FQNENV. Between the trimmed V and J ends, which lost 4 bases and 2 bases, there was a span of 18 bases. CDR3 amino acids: CASSPGRDLLTYEQYF. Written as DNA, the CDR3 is TGTGCCAGCAGCCCAGGTCGGGACCTTCTTACCTACGAGCAGTACTTC. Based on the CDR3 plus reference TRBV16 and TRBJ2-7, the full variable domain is GEEVAQTPKHLVRGEGQKAKLYCAPIKGHSYVFWYQQVLKNEFKFLISFQNENVFDETGMPKERFSAKCLPNSPCSLEIQATKLEDSAVYFCASSPGRDLLTYEQYFGPGTRLTVT.

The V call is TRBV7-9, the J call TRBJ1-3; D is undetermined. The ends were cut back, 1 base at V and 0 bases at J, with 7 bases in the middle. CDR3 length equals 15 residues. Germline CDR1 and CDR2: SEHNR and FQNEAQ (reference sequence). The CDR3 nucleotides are TGTGCCAGCAGCTTAGGGCTGATCTCTGGAAACACCATATATTTT. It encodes CASSLGLISGNTIYF.

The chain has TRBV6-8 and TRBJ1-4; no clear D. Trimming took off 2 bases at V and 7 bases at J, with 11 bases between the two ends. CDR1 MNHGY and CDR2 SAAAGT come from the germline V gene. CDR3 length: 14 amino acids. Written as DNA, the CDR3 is TGTGCCAGCAGTTACGGGGAGTTCGGTGAAAAACTGTTTTTT. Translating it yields CASSYGEFGEKLFF.

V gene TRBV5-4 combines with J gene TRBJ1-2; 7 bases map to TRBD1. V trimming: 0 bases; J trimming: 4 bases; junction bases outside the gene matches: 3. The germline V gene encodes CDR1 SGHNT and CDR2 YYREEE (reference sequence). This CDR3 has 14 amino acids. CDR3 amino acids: CASSLVGTVYGYTF. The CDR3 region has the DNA TGTGCCAGCAGCTTGGTAGGGACAGTCTATGGCTACACCTTC.

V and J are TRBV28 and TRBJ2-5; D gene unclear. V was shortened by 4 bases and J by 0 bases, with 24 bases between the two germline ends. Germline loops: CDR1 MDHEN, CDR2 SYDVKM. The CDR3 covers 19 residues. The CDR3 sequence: CASSSRLAPLVGNQETQYF. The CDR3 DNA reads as TGTGCCAGCAGTTCCCGACTTGCCCCGCTAGTGGGAAACCAAGAGACCCAGTACTTC.

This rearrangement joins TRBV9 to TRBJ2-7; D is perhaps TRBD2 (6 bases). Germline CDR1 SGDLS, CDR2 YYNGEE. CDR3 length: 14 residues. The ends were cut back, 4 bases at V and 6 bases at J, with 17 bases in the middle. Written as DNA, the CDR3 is TGTGCCAGCAGCCCGGGGGTCCCGTTTAGCGAGCAGTACTTC. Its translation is CASSPGVPFSEQYF.

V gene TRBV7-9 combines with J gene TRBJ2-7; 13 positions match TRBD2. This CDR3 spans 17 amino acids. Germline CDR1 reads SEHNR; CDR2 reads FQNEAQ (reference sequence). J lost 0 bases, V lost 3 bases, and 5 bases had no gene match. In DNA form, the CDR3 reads TGTGCCAGCAGCTTGGGGACTAGCGGGACCAGCTCCTACGAGCAGTACTTC. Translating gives CASSLGTSGTSSYEQYF.

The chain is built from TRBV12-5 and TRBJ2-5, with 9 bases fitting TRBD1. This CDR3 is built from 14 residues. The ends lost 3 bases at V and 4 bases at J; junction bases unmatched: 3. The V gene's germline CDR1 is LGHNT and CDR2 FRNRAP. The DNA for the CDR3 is TGTGCTAGTGGTTTCCCGGGACAGGGAGAGACCCAGTACTTC. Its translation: CASGFPGQGETQYF.

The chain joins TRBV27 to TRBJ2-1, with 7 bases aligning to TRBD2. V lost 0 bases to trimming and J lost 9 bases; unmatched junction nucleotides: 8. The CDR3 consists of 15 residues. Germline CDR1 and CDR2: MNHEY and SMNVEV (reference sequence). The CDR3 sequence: CASSLSPVAGVEQFF. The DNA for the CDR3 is TGTGCCAGCAGTTTATCCCCCGTCGCGGGAGTTGAGCAGTTCTTC.

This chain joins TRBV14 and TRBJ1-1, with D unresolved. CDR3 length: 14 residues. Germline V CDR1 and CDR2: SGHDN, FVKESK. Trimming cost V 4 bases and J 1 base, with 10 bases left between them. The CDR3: CASSPLAPNTEAFF. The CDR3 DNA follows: TGTGCCAGCAGCCCCTTGGCCCCGAACACTGAAGCTTTCTTT.

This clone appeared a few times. CDR3 sequence reads: CASSFGRAGNEQFF. CDR3 DNA sequence: TGTGCCAGCAGCTTCGGCCGGGCTGGCAATGAGCAGTTCTTC. The rearrangement joins TRBV7-8 to TRBJ2-1; D is unresolved. The germline gives CDR1 SGHVS, CDR2 FQNEAQ. This CDR3 region has 14 residues. Trimming pared 3 bases from V and 6 bases from J, leaving 12 bases between. The variable domain in full, with the rest retrieved from reference TRBV7-8 and TRBJ2-1, is GAGVSQSPRYKVAKRGQDVALRCDPISGHVSLFWYQQALGQGPEFLTYFQNEAQLDKSGLPSDRFFAERPEGSVSTLKIQRTQQEDSAVYLCASSFGRAGNEQFFGPGTRLTVL.

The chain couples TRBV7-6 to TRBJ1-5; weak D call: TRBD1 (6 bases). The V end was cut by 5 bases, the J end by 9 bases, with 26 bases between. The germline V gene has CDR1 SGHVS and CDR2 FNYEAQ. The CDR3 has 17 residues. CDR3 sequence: CASSHKNGTSTDWPQHF. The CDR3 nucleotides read TGTGCCAGCAGCCATAAAAACGGGACATCAACGGACTGGCCCCAGCATTTT.

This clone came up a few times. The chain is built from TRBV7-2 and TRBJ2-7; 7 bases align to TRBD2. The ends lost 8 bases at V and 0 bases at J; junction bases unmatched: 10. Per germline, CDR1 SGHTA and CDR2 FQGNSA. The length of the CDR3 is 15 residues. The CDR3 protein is CASSLLAIPSYEQYF. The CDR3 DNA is TGTGCCAGCTCCTTACTAGCGATTCCCTCCTACGAGCAGTACTTC.

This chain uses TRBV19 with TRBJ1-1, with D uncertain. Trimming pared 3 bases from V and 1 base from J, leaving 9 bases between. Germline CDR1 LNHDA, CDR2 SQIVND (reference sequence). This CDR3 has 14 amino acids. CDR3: CASSIWSANTEAFF. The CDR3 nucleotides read TGTGCCAGTAGTATCTGGTCAGCGAACACTGAAGCTTTCTTT.

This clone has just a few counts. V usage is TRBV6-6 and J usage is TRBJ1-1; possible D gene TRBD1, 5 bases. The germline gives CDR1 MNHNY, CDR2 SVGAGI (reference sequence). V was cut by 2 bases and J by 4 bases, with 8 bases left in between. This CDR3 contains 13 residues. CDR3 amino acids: CASSYGAGTEAFF. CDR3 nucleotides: TGTGCCAGCAGTTACGGGGCGGGCACTGAAGCTTTCTTT.

DNA for the CDR3: TGTGCCACCACGGGAGGTGGTGGAAACACCATATATTTT. Protein sequence: CATTGGGGNTIYF. V and J are TRBV7-6 and TRBJ1-3; no clear D gene. Germline CDR1 reads SGHVS; CDR2 reads FNYEAQ. Deletions cut 10 bases from V and 3 bases from J, with 13 bases between. There are 13 residues in the CDR3. Full variable domain (outside the CDR3, taken from reference TRBV7-6 and TRBJ1-3): GAGVSQSPRYKVTKRGQDVALRCDPISGHVSLYWYRQALGQGPEFLTYFNYEAQQDKSGLPNDRFSAERPEGSISTLTIQRTEQRDSAMYRCATTGGGGNTIYFGEGSWLTVV.

The CDR3 here is CASSLPGTGNTEAFF. The CDR3 DNA reads TGTGCCAGCAGTTTACCCGGGACAGGGAACACTGAAGCTTTCTTT. The J gene is TRBJ1-1, the V gene TRBV28; 8 bases fit TRBD1. In germline, CDR1 is MDHEN, CDR2 SYDVKM. CDR3 size: 15 residues. V shed 2 bases and J 1 base; nucleotides not matched to a gene: 3.

The CDR3 DNA reads TGCGCCAGCAGTGAGGGAGGATCTAGCACAGATACGCAGTATTTT. It codes for CASSEGGSSTDTQYF. The chain employs TRBV10-1 and TRBJ2-3; TRBD2 is a possible D gene (5 bases). The V end lost 2 bases, the J end lost 0 bases, and 9 bases lay between the germline ends. CDR3 length: 15 residues. Germline loops: CDR1 WNHNN, CDR2 SYGVQD (reference sequence).

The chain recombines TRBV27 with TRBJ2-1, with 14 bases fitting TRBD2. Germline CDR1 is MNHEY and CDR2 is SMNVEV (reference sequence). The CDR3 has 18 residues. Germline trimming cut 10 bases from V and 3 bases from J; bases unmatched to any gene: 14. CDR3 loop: CATLPGLAGAGGYNEQFF. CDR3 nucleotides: TGTGCCACCCTTCCGGGACTAGCGGGAGCCGGGGGCTACAATGAGCAGTTCTTC.

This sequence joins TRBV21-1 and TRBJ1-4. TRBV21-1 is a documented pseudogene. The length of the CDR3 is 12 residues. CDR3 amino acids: CASSKSWEGLFF. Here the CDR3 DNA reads TGTGCCAGCAGCAAAAGCTGGGAAGGACTGTTTTTT.